The 19 T cell receptor beta chains below were found in one sample sequenced in a study of blood T cell repertoires in COVID-19. The method was immunoSEQ multiplex PCR; TCRdb's version includes in-frame clones alone and lacks a portion of them. This sample carries about 360,000 clones, around nine tenths of them seen once, and the ten largest clones take approximately 2.9%. Sequenced material: peripheral blood. The receptor set was obtained from a human donor in a cohort sampled during active COVID-19.

DNA for the CDR3: TGTGCCAGCACCCTCGGGGCTAGCGGAGCCTACGAGCAGTACTTC. Translation gives CASTLGASGAYEQYF. V is TRBV11-2 and J is TRBJ2-7, with 7 bases fitting TRBD2. V lost 7 bases to trimming and J lost 2 bases; unmatched junction nucleotides: 11. This CDR3 has 15 residues. Per germline, CDR1 SGHAT and CDR2 FQNNGV.

This clone showed up just once. The chain is built from TRBV9 and TRBJ2-3; a possible D gene is TRBD2 (6 bases). Trimming took 0 bases from V and 2 from J, leaving 13 bases between them. Germline CDR1 SGDLS, CDR2 YYNGEE. The CDR3 loop spans 16 amino acids. The CDR3 coding sequence is TGTGCCAGCAGCGTAGGGGCTAGCGTTCTCACAGATACGCAGTATTTT. Its protein is CASSVGASVLTDTQYF.

The J gene is TRBJ1-1, the V gene TRBV7-2; D is ambiguous. This CDR3 comprises 14 residues. Germline loops: CDR1 SGHTA, CDR2 FQGNSA. V was clipped by 5 bases and J by 1 base, with 11 bases between them. The CDR3 nucleotides read TGTGCCAGCAGCCGCCGTGGAGGGAACACTGAAGCTTTCTTT. Translation: CASSRRGGNTEAFF.

The chain joins TRBV27 to TRBJ1-1, with TRBD1 matching 9 bases. The germline V gene has CDR1 MNHEY and CDR2 SMNVEV (reference sequence). This CDR3 region has 16 residues. Unmatched junction bases numbered 4, after V lost 0 bases and J lost 2 bases. The CDR3 here is CASSLSVTGGNTEAFF. CDR3 in DNA: TGTGCCAGCAGTTTATCTGTGACAGGGGGAAACACTGAAGCTTTCTTT.

This chain joins TRBV9 and TRBJ1-2; weak D call: TRBD1 (6 bases). The V gene lost 0 bases and the J gene lost 2 bases, with 20 bases spanning the gap. There are 18 residues in the CDR3. The germline V gene has CDR1 SGDLS and CDR2 YYNGEE. The CDR3 here is CASSVGETGSPINYGYTF. CDR3 nucleotides: TGTGCCAGCAGCGTAGGGGAGACAGGTAGCCCTATCAACTATGGCTACACCTTC.

In this sample, this clone turned up a few times. V gene TRBV9 combines with J gene TRBJ1-6, with 7 bases matching TRBD1. Germline loops: CDR1 SGDLS, CDR2 YYNGEE. The CDR3 length is 15 residues. V trimming: 3 bases; J trimming: 6 bases; junction bases outside the gene matches: 6. The CDR3 loop reads CASSAVGQTNSPLHF. The CDR3 nucleotides are TGTGCCAGCAGCGCCGTGGGACAGACTAATTCACCCCTCCACTTT.

This chain joins TRBV6-2 or TRBV6-3 and TRBJ2-2; perhaps TRBD1 as D (6 bases). The CDR3 consists of 15 residues. Trimming cost V 1 base and J 2 bases, with 8 bases left between them. Germline CDR1 is MNHEY and CDR2 is SVGEGT. This chain's CDR3 is CASSYLDSNTGELFF. CDR3 nucleotides: TGTGCCAGCAGTTACTTGGACAGTAACACCGGGGAGCTGTTTTTT.

V usage is TRBV27 and J usage is TRBJ2-3; TRBD2 matches 10 bases. This CDR3 contains 16 residues. In germline, CDR1 is MNHEY, CDR2 SMNVEV (reference sequence). V was clipped by 2 bases and J by 5 bases; unmatched bases: 7. The chain's CDR3 is CASSLRASGGRDTQYF. CDR3 nucleotides: TGTGCCAGCAGTTTAAGGGCTAGCGGGGGCCGAGATACGCAGTATTTT.

J is TRBJ2-1 and V is TRBV2; D ambiguous. The CDR3 is made up of 14 amino acids. Germline V gene data show CDR1 as SNHLY and CDR2 as FYNNEI. Trimming removed 6 bases from V and 5 bases from J, with 14 bases in between. CDR3 sequence reads: CASRIFPGNNEQFF. The CDR3 DNA sequence: TGTGCCAGCAGAATCTTTCCAGGAAACAATGAGCAGTTCTTC.

The chain has TRBV6-1 and TRBJ2-1, with 13 bases identical to TRBD2. Trimming removed 4 bases from V and 10 bases from J; junction bases left unmatched: 16. The CDR3 has 18 residues. Germline assignment: CDR1 MNHNS and CDR2 SASEGT. CDR3 protein: CASSGRTIGLAGVGEQFF. The DNA of the CDR3 is TGTGCCAGCAGTGGTAGGACAATAGGACTAGCGGGAGTAGGAGAGCAGTTCTTC.

This CDR3 is CASSLVGLAGGFRELFF. The CDR3, as DNA: TGCGCCAGCAGCTTGGTCGGACTAGCGGGAGGTTTCCGGGAGCTGTTTTTT. The V call is TRBV5-1, the J call TRBJ2-2; 14 bases are shared with TRBD2. The trim removed 0 bases at V and 9 bases at J, leaving 7 bases unmatched. CDR1 SGHRS and CDR2 YFSETQ come from the germline V gene. There are 17 residues in the CDR3.

This rearrangement joins TRBV30 to TRBJ2-6; possibly TRBD1 for D (5 bases). Trimming pared 0 bases from V and 2 bases from J, leaving 26 bases between. The CDR3 sequence is 21 residues long. Per the germline V gene, CDR1 is GTSNPN and CDR2 is SVGIG (reference sequence). In DNA, the CDR3 is TGTGCCTGGAGTGTATACGTACAGGTTCGGCTCGGTTCTACTGGGGCCAACGTCCTGACTTTC. Protein product: CAWSVYVQVRLGSTGANVLTF.

The chain uses TRBV2 and TRBJ1-2, with a tentative D call TRBD1 (5 bases). Germline-derived CDR1 and CDR2 are SNHLY and FYNNEI. V dropped 4 bases and J dropped 3 bases, with 9 bases sitting between them. The CDR3 has 13 residues. The CDR3 DNA is TGTGCCAGCAGTGGGGGGAGGGACTATGGCTACACCTTC. It translates to CASSGGRDYGYTF.

The chain has TRBV27 and TRBJ1-5; 7 bases map to TRBD1. J gave up 5 bases and V 6 bases, and 13 bases lay outside the gene matches. CDR3 length: 16 amino acids. CDR1 is MNHEY and CDR2 is SMNVEV in the germline V gene (reference sequence). As DNA, the CDR3 is TGTGCCAGCAGCCCGTTTCTAGGGGGCCTCGATCAGCCCCAGCATTTT. Encoded protein: CASSPFLGGLDQPQHF.

This chain joins TRBV7-6 and TRBJ1-6; 10 positions match TRBD1. The junction had 6 bases not matched to a gene; V was cut back by 5 bases and J by 5 bases. Germline CDR1 reads SGHVS; CDR2 reads FNYEAQ. The CDR3 has 16 residues. CDR3 region: CASSLYGQGDNSPLHF. CDR3 nucleotides: TGTGCCAGCAGCCTTTACGGACAGGGGGATAATTCACCCCTCCACTTT. The variable domain in full, completed from reference TRBV7-6 and TRBJ1-6, reads GAGVSQSPRYKVTKRGQDVALRCDPISGHVSLYWYRQALGQGPEFLTYFNYEAQQDKSGLPNDRFSAERPEGSISTLTIQRTEQRDSAMYRCASSLYGQGDNSPLHFGNGTRLTVT.

V usage is TRBV7-9 and J usage is TRBJ2-1; 8 nucleotides match TRBD2. CDR3 length equals 15 residues. Germline values: CDR1 SEHNR, CDR2 FQNEAQ (reference sequence). Germline trimming cut 3 bases from V and 7 bases from J; bases unmatched to any gene: 8. CDR3 in DNA: TGTGCCAGCAGCTTCTCCGGGACTAGTAATAATGAGCAGTTCTTC. This gives the protein CASSFSGTSNNEQFF.

The chain combines TRBV6-5 with TRBJ2-3, with D perhaps TRBD1 (6 bases). Germline lookup yields CDR1 MNHEY and CDR2 SVGAGI. V dropped 6 bases and J dropped 0 bases, with 10 bases sitting between them. This CDR3 contains 14 residues. CDR3 protein: CASSQQGSTDTQYF. The CDR3 DNA follows: TGTGCCAGCAGCCAACAGGGAAGCACAGATACGCAGTATTTT.

The J gene is TRBJ1-4, the V gene TRBV10-3, with 10 bases that match TRBD1. The CDR3 spans 15 residues. The junction had 12 bases not matched to a gene; V was cut back by 5 bases and J by 12 bases. Germline CDR1 ENHRY, CDR2 SYGVKD. CDR3 sequence: CAISPAGTGDEELFF. The CDR3, as DNA: TGTGCCATCAGTCCAGCCGGGACAGGGGATGAGGAACTGTTTTTT.

The V call is TRBV4-1, the J call TRBJ1-4, with D possibly TRBD1 on 6 matching bases. Germline-derived CDR1 and CDR2 are MGHRA and YSYEKL. The CDR3 runs 15 residues. V was shortened by 3 bases and J by 4 bases, with 12 bases between the two germline ends. This CDR3 reads CASSHQQGYNEKLFF. CDR3 in DNA: TGCGCCAGCAGCCATCAACAGGGTTATAATGAAAAACTGTTTTTT.